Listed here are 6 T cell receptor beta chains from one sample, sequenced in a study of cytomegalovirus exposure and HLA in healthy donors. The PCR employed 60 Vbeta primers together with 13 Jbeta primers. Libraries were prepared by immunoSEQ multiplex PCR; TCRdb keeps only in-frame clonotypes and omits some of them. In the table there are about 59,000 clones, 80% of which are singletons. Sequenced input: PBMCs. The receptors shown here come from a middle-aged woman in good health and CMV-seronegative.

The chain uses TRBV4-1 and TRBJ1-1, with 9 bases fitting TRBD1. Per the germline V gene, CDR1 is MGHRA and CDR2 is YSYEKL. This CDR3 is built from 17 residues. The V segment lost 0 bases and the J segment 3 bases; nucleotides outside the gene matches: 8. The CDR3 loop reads CASSQERTGVRDTEAFF. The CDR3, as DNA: TGCGCCAGCAGCCAAGAGAGGACAGGGGTGCGGGACACTGAAGCTTTCTTT.

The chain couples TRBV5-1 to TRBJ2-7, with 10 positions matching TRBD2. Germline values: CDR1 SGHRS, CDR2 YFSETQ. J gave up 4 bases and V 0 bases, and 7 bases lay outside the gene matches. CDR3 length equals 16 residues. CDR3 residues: CASSLAQGLAEYEQYF. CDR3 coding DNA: TGCGCCAGCAGCTTGGCCCAAGGACTAGCGGAATACGAGCAGTACTTC. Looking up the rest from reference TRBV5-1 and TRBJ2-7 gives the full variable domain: KAGVTQTPRYLIKTRGQQVTLSCSPISGHRSVSWYQQTPGQGLQFLFEYFSETQRNKGNFPGRFSGRQFSNSRSEMNVSTLELGDSALYLCASSLAQGLAEYEQYFGPGTRLTVT.

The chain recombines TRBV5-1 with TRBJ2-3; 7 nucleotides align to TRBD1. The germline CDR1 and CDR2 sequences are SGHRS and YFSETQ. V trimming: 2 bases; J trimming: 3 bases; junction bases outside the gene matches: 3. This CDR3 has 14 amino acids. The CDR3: CASSLGRGTDTQYF. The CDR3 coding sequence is TGCGCCAGCAGCTTAGGCAGGGGGACAGATACGCAGTATTTT.

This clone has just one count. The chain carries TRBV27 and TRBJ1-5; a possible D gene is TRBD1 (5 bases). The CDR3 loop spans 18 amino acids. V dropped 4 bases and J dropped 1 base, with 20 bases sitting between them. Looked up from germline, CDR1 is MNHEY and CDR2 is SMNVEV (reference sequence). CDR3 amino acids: CASSSTGRGLRSNQPQHF. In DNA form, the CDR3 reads TGTGCCAGCAGTTCGACCGGTAGGGGTCTAAGAAGCAATCAGCCCCAGCATTTT.

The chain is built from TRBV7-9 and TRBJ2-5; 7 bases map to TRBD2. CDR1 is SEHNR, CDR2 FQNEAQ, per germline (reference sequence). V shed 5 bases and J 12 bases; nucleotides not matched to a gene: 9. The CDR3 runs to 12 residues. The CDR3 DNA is TGTGCCAGCAGCGATACAGCGGGGCACAAGTACTTC. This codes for CASSDTAGHKYF.

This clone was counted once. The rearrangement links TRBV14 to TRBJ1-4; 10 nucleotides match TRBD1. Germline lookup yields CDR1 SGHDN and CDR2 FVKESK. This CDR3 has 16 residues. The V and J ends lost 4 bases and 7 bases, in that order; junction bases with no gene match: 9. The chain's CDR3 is CASSRRDRGLSEKLFF. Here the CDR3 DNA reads TGTGCCAGCAGCCGTAGAGACAGGGGGCTATCTGAAAAACTGTTTTTT.